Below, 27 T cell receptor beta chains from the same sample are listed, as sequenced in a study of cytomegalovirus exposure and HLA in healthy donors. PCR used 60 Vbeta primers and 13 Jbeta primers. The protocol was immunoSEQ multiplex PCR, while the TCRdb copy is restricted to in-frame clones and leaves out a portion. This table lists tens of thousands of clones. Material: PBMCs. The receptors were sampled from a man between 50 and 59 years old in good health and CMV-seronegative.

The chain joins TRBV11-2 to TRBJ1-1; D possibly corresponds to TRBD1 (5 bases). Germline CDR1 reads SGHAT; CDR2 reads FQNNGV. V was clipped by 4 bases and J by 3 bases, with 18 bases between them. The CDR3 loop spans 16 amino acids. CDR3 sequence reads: CASSWRAGQRDTEAFF. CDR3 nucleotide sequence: TGTGCCAGCAGCTGGAGGGCAGGGCAGAGGGACACTGAAGCTTTCTTT.

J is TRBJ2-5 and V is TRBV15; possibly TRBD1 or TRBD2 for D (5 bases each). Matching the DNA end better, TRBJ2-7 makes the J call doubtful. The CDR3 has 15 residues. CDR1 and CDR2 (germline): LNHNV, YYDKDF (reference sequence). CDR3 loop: CATSRDLRGDYEQYF. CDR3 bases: TGTGCCACCAGCAGAGATCTACGAGGGGACTACGAGCAGTACTTC.

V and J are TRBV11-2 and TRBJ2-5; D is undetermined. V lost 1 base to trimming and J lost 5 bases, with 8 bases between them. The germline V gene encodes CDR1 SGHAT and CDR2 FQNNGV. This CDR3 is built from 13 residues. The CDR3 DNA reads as TGTGCCAGCAGCTTAGTACCGCGGGAGACCCAGTACTTC. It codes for CASSLVPRETQYF.

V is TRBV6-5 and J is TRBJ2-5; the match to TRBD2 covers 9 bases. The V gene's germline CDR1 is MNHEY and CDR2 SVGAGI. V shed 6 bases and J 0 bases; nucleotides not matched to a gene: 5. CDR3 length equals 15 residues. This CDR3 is CASRAGGFYQETQYF. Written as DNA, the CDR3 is TGTGCCAGCAGGGCGGGGGGGTTTTACCAAGAGACCCAGTACTTC.

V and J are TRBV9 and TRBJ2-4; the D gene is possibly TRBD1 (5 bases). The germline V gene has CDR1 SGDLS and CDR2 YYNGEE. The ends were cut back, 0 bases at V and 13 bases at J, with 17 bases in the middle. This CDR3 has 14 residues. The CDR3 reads CASSVAWGPGDQYF. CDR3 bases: TGTGCCAGCAGCGTAGCATGGGGCCCGGGCGACCAGTACTTC.

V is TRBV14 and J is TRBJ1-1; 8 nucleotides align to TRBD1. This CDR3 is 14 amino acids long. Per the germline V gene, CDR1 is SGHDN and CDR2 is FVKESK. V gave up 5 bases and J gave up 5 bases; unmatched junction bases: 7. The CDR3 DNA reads TGTGCCAGCAGCTTTACTACAGGGGGAACTGAAGCTTTCTTT. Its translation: CASSFTTGGTEAFF.

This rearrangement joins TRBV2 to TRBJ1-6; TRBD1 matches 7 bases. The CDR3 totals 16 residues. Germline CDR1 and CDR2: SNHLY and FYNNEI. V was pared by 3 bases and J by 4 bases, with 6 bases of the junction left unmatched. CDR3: CASSDGQALYNSPLHF. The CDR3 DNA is TGTGCCAGCAGTGATGGACAGGCGTTATATAATTCACCCCTCCACTTT.

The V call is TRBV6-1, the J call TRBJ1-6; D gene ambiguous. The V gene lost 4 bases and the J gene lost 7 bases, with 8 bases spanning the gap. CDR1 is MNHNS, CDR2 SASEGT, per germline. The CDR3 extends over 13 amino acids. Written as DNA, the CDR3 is TGTGCCAGCAGTGGAGACTTGAATTCACCCCTCCACTTT. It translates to CASSGDLNSPLHF.

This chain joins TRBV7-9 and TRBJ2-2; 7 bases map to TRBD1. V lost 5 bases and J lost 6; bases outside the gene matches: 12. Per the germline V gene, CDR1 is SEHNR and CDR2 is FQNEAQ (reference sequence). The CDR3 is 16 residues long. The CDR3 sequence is CASSRTRQGYPGELFF. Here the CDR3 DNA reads TGTGCCAGCAGCCGGACAAGACAGGGTTACCCCGGGGAGCTGTTTTTT.

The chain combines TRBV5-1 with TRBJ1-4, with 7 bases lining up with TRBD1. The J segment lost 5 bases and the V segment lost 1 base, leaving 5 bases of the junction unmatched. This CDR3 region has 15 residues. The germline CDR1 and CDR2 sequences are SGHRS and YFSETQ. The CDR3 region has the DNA TGCGCCAGCAGCTTGTGGACAGGACAAAATGAAAAACTGTTTTTT. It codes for CASSLWTGQNEKLFF.

The CDR3 bases are TGTGCCAGCAGTTACTCTGGGACAGGGGGCTCAGACGAGCAGTACTTC. The encoded protein is CASSYSGTGGSDEQYF. The V gene is TRBV6-5, the J gene TRBJ2-7; 12 bases match TRBD1. The CDR3 sequence is 16 residues long. Germline values: CDR1 MNHEY, CDR2 SVGAGI. V shed 0 bases, J shed 5 bases, and the junction held 5 bases outside the gene matches.

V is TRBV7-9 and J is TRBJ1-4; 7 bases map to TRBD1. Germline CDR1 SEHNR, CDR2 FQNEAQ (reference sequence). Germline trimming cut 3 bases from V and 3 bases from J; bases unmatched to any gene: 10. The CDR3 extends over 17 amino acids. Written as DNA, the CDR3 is TGTGCCAGCAGCTTGGGGGATTTGACAGGGTCTAATGAAAAACTGTTTTTT. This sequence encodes CASSLGDLTGSNEKLFF.

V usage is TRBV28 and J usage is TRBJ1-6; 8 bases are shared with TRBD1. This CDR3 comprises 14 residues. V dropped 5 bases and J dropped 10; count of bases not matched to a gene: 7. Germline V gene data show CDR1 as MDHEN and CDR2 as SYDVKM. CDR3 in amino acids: CASSPGQGGSPLHF. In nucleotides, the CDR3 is TGTGCCAGCAGTCCTGGACAGGGCGGGTCACCCCTCCACTTT.

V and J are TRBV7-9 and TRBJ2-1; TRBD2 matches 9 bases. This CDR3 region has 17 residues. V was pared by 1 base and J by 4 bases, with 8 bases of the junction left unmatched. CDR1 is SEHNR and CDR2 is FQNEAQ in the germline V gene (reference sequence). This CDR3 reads CASSLVVGGGGYNEQFF. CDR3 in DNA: TGTGCCAGCAGCTTAGTGGTAGGCGGGGGGGGATACAATGAGCAGTTCTTC.

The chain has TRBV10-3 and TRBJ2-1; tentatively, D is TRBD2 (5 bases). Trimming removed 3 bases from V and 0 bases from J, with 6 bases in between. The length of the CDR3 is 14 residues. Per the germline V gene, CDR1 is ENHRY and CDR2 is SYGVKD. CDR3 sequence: CAISDGNSYNEQFF. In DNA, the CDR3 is TGTGCCATCAGTGACGGGAACTCCTACAATGAGCAGTTCTTC.

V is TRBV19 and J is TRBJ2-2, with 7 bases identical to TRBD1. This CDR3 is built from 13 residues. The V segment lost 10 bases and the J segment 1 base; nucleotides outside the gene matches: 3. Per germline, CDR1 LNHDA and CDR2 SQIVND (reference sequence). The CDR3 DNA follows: TGTGCCATACAGGGGTGGAACACCGGGGAGCTGTTTTTT. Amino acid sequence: CAIQGWNTGELFF.

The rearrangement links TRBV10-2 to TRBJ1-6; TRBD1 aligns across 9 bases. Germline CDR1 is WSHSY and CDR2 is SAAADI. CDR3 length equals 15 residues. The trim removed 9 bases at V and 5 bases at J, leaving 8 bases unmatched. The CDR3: CASRTGQGDNSPLHF. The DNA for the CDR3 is TGCGCCAGTCGTACGGGACAGGGAGATAATTCACCCCTCCACTTT.

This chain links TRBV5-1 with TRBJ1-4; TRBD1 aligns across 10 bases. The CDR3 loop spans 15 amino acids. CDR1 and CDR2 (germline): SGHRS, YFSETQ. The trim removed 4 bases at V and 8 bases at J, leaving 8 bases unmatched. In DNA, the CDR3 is TGCGCCAGCAGCGGCGGGACAGGGGTTGAGGAAAAACTGTTTTTT. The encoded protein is CASSGGTGVEEKLFF.

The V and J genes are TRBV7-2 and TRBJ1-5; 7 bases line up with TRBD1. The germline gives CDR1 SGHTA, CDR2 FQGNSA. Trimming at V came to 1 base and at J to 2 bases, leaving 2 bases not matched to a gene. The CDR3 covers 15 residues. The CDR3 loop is CASSLDRGGNQPQHF. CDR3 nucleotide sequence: TGTGCCAGCAGCTTAGACAGGGGCGGCAATCAGCCCCAGCATTTT. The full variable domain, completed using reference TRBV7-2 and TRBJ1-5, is GAGVSQSPSNKVTEKGKDVELRCDPISGHTALYWYRQSLGQGLEFLIYFQGNSAPDKSGLPSDRFSAERTGGSVSTLTIQRTQQEDSAVYLCASSLDRGGNQPQHFGDGTRLSIL.

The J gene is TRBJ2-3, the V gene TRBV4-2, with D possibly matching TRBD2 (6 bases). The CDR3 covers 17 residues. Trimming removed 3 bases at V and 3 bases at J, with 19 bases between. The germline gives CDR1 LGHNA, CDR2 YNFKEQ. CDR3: CASSHQRLRGSTDTQYF. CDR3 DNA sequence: TGTGCCAGCAGCCACCAGAGGTTGCGGGGTAGTACAGATACGCAGTATTTT.

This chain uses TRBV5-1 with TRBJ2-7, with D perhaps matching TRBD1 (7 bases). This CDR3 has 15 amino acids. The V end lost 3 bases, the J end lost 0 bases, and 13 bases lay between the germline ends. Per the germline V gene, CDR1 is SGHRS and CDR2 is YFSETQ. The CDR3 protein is CASSWGDSHSYEQYF. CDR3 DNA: TGCGCCAGCAGCTGGGGGGACAGCCACTCCTACGAGCAGTACTTC.

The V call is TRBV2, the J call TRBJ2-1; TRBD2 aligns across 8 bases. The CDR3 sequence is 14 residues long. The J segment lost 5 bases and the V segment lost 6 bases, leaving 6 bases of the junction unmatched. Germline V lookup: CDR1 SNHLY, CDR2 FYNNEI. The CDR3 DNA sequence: TGTGCCAGCAGCCCAGCGGGGGTAAACAATGAGCAGTTCTTC. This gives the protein CASSPAGVNNEQFF.

In DNA form, the CDR3 reads TGTGCCAGCAGCCCCGGAGCAACTAATGAAAAACTGTTTTTT. Its translation is CASSPGATNEKLFF. The chain has TRBV14 and TRBJ1-4; no definite D call. Germline lookup yields CDR1 SGHDN and CDR2 FVKESK. There are 14 residues in the CDR3. With 4 bases removed from V and 0 bases from J, the gap between germline ends came to 6 bases.

The CDR3 DNA follows: TGTGCCAGCAGCGACCTCTTGGGGCGGAACACTGAAGCTTTCTTT. Residues: CASSDLLGRNTEAFF. This sequence joins TRBV7-2 and TRBJ1-1, with TRBD1 as a possible D gene (5 bases). This CDR3 contains 15 residues. Germline V gene sequence: CDR1 SGHTA, CDR2 FQGNSA. The germline V and J ends were trimmed by 5 bases and 1 base, with 14 bases remaining between them. Full variable domain (rest looked up from reference TRBV7-2 and TRBJ1-1): GAGVSQSPSNKVTEKGKDVELRCDPISGHTALYWYRQSLGQGLEFLIYFQGNSAPDKSGLPSDRFSAERTGGSVSTLTIQRTQQEDSAVYLCASSDLLGRNTEAFFGQGTRLTVV.

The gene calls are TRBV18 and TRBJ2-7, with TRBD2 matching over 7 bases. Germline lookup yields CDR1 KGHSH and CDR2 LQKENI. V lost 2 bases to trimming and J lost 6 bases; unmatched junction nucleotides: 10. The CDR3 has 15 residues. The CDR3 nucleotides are TGTGCCAGCTCACCAGGGGGACTAAGCGCTTCCGAGCAGTACTTC. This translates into CASSPGGLSASEQYF.

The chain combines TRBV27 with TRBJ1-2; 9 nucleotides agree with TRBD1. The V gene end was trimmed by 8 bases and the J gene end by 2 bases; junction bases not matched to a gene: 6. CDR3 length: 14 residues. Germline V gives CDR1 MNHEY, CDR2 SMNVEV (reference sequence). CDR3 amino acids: CASGTGYLNYGYTF. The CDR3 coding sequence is TGTGCCAGCGGGACAGGGTACCTCAACTATGGCTACACCTTC.

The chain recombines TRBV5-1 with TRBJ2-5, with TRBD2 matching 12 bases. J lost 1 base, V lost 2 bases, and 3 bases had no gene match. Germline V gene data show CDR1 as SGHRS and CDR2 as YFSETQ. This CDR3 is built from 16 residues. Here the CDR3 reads CASSFQTSGGQETQYF. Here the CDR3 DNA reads TGCGCCAGCAGCTTCCAGACTAGCGGGGGCCAAGAGACCCAGTACTTC.